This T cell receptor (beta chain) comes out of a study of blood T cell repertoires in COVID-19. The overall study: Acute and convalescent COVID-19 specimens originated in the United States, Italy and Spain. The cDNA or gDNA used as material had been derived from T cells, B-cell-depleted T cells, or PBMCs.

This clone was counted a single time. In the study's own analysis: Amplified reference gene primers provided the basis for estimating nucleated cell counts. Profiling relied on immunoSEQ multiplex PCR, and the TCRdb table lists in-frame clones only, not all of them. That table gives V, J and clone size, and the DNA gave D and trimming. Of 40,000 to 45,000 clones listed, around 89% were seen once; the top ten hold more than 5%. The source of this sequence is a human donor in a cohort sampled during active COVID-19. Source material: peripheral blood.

The CDR3 protein is CAWSVGGGNNEQFF. The CDR3 DNA is TGTGCCTGGAGTGTAGGGGGGGGGAACAATGAGCAGTTCTTC. J is TRBJ2-1 and V is TRBV30, with D possibly matching TRBD2 (7 bases). The V gene lost 0 bases and the J gene lost 5 bases, with 11 bases spanning the gap. Germline CDR1 GTSNPN, CDR2 SVGIG (reference sequence). The CDR3 runs to 14 residues.